These 28 T cell receptor beta chains were sequenced from one sample in a study of shared clonotypes between healthy human individuals. Only in-frame clones appear in the TCRdb table, and some are missing; sequencing was by immunoSEQ multiplex PCR. The sample includes roughly 2.6 million clones, roughly nine tenths of them seen just once. Input material: naive CD4+ T cells sorted from blood. The subset: CD45RA+ positively selected. These receptors were collected from a man aged 18 to 29 in good health.

This chain connects TRBV4-3 to TRBJ2-3; 9 bases are a match to TRBD2. The V segment lost 3 bases and the J segment 6 bases; nucleotides outside the gene matches: 10. The CDR3 contains 16 residues. Per the germline V gene, CDR1 is LGHNA and CDR2 is YSLEER. This chain's CDR3 is CASSQASGASGDTQYF. Written as DNA, the CDR3 is TGCGCCAGCAGCCAGGCTAGCGGGGCTAGCGGGGATACGCAGTATTTT.

Remarks on this clone: One end of the junction does not line up with germline, which may come from a read error. The rearrangement joins TRBV7-2 to TRBJ2-1; tentatively, D is TRBD1 or TRBD2 (6 bases each). Germline V gives CDR1 SGHTA, CDR2 FQGNSA. The CDR3 is made up of 14 amino acids. Written as DNA, the CDR3 is TGTGCCAGCAGCTTAGAGGGAGGCCAACCAGGGGCGGTCTTC. Its protein is CASSLEGGQPGAVF.

J is TRBJ1-6 and V is TRBV5-1; 11 bases match TRBD1. CDR3 length equals 16 residues. The J segment lost 7 bases and the V segment lost 4 bases, leaving 7 bases of the junction unmatched. CDR1 SGHRS and CDR2 YFSETQ come from the germline V gene. Here the CDR3 reads CASSPQGTGGNSPLHF. The CDR3 DNA is TGCGCCAGCAGCCCACAAGGGACAGGGGGGAATTCACCCCTCCACTTT.

This chain uses TRBV7-9 with TRBJ2-2; possibly TRBD1 for D (5 bases). The CDR3 extends over 16 amino acids. Germline CDR1 reads SEHNR; CDR2 reads FQNEAQ (reference sequence). V lost 5 bases, J lost 4 bases, and 17 bases lay in between. The CDR3 region is CASSPQGDGSTGELFF. The CDR3 DNA follows: TGTGCCAGCAGCCCTCAAGGGGATGGCAGCACCGGGGAGCTGTTTTTT.

This chain connects TRBV25-1 to TRBJ2-7; D remains unclear. Trimming stripped 2 bases from V and 3 bases from J, with 11 bases between. The germline V gene encodes CDR1 MGHDK and CDR2 SYGVNS. This CDR3 region has 14 residues. DNA of the CDR3: TGTGCCAGCAGTGAAGCCTGGTCAGTCTACGAGCAGTACTTC. It codes for CASSEAWSVYEQYF.

The genes are TRBV9 and TRBJ2-2; D possibly corresponds to TRBD1 (6 bases). The V gene lost 3 bases and the J gene lost 3 bases, with 18 bases spanning the gap. The germline gives CDR1 SGDLS, CDR2 YYNGEE. This CDR3 region has 17 residues. The CDR3, as DNA: TGTGCCAGCAGCGGCTTCGTCGGGGCAGGGGACACCGGGGAGCTGTTTTTT. Amino acid sequence: CASSGFVGAGDTGELFF.

The chain combines TRBV5-1 with TRBJ2-7; 9 bases are a match to TRBD1. The CDR3 is 16 residues long. Germline lookup yields CDR1 SGHRS and CDR2 YFSETQ. The V gene end was trimmed by 4 bases and the J gene end by 1 base; junction bases not matched to a gene: 9. The CDR3 is CASSPLTGTGSYEQYF. In DNA, the CDR3 is TGCGCCAGCAGCCCCCTTACGGGGACAGGGTCCTACGAGCAGTACTTC.

The V gene is TRBV7-9, the J gene TRBJ2-3, with D uncertain. Germline-derived CDR1 and CDR2 are SEHNR and FQNEAQ (reference sequence). The V and J ends lost 11 bases and 2 bases respectively, with 14 bases between them. CDR3 length: 13 amino acids. The CDR3: CAADTPFTDTQYF. CDR3 nucleotides: TGTGCCGCTGATACCCCCTTCACAGATACGCAGTATTTT.

The chain has TRBV21-1 and TRBJ2-1; the table's TRBD1 call for D was not verified on the DNA. TRBV21-1 is tagged as a pseudogene. The CDR3 length is 16 residues. CDR3 sequence: CASSDRQGISQDEQFF. The DNA of the CDR3 is TGTGCCAGCAGCGACCGACAGGGTATATCACAAGATGAGCAGTTCTTC.

The chain has TRBV5-6 and TRBJ2-3; D is unresolved. CDR3 length: 13 amino acids. V gave up 5 bases and J gave up 1 base, with 8 bases separating them. CDR1 and CDR2 from the germline V gene are SGHDT and YYEEEE. CDR3 nucleotide sequence: TGTGCCAGCAGTAATAAAGGCACAGATACGCAGTATTTT. This encodes CASSNKGTDTQYF. The whole variable domain, filled in from reference TRBV5-6 and TRBJ2-3, reads DAGVTQSPTHLIKTRGQQVTLRCSPKSGHDTVSWYQQALGQGPQFIFQYYEEEERQRGNFPDRFSGHQFPNYSSELNVNALLLGDSALYLCASSNKGTDTQYFGPGTRLTVL.

CDR3 nucleotide sequence: TGTGCCAGCAGTTACTCGAAAGCGGAACCCAATTCACCCCTCCACTTT. Protein: CASSYSKAEPNSPLHF. This sequence joins TRBV6-6 and TRBJ1-6, with D uncertain. CDR1 and CDR2 (germline): MNHNY, SVGAGI (reference sequence). The CDR3 spans 16 residues. The ends were cut back, 0 bases at V and 7 bases at J, with 13 bases in the middle.

The genes are TRBV19 and TRBJ2-2, with D maybe TRBD2 (5 bases). Trimming took off 5 bases at V and 3 bases at J, with 19 bases between the two ends. This CDR3 comprises 17 residues. Germline CDR1 is LNHDA and CDR2 is SQIVND (reference sequence). DNA for the CDR3: TGTGCCAGTAGTGAGTGGCGGTCGGGGAGCTACACCGGGGAGCTGTTTTTT. It is translated as CASSEWRSGSYTGELFF.

This chain joins TRBV30 and TRBJ2-1, with D uncertain. Per germline, CDR1 GTSNPN and CDR2 SVGIG (reference sequence). The CDR3 loop spans 12 amino acids. The V end was cut by 0 bases, the J end by 8 bases, with 8 bases between. The CDR3 DNA follows: TGTGCCTGGAGTGTAGGGCTCTATGAGCAGTTCTTC. Amino acids: CAWSVGLYEQFF.

The V gene is TRBV10-3, the J gene TRBJ2-7, with 7 bases identical to TRBD1. The length of the CDR3 is 14 residues. Losses at the gene ends were 3 bases for V and 7 bases for J; bases not matched to a gene: 9. The germline V gene encodes CDR1 ENHRY and CDR2 SYGVKD. CDR3 protein: CAISDPDRAREQYF. DNA of the CDR3: TGTGCCATCAGTGACCCTGACAGGGCTCGAGAGCAGTACTTC.

The chain is built from TRBV7-9 and TRBJ1-5; 8 bases map to TRBD1. The junction had 6 bases not matched to a gene; V was cut back by 5 bases and J by 3 bases. Germline-derived CDR1 and CDR2 are SEHNR and FQNEAQ (reference sequence). This CDR3 has 15 amino acids. CDR3 residues: CASSPGQAANQPQHF. The DNA for the CDR3 is TGTGCCAGCAGCCCGGGACAGGCCGCCAATCAGCCCCAGCATTTT.

This rearrangement joins TRBV19 to TRBJ2-3, with 7 bases that match TRBD1. The CDR3 loop spans 16 amino acids. From germline, CDR1 is LNHDA and CDR2 SQIVND (reference sequence). V was pared by 3 bases and J by 1 base, with 7 bases of the junction left unmatched. CDR3 residues: CASSIGTALGTDTQYF. The DNA for the CDR3 is TGTGCCAGTAGTATCGGGACAGCTCTCGGCACAGATACGCAGTATTTT. Full variable domain (outside the CDR3, taken from reference TRBV19 and TRBJ2-3): DGGITQSPKYLFRKEGQNVTLSCEQNLNHDAMYWYRQDPGQGLRLIYYSQIVNDFQKGDIAEGYSVSREKKESFPLTVTSAQKNPTAFYLCASSIGTALGTDTQYFGPGTRLTVL.

The DNA of the CDR3 is TGTGCCTGGAGTCGCGAGTACCGAGCCTATGGCTACACCTTC. Its translation: CAWSREYRAYGYTF. The rearrangement uses TRBV30 and TRBJ1-2; D remains unclear. Trimming shortened V by 2 bases and J by 4 bases, and 14 bases separated the two germline ends. Germline V gene lookup returns CDR1 GTSNPN and CDR2 SVGIG (reference sequence). The CDR3 has 14 residues.

The chain uses TRBV14 and TRBJ1-2; 10 bases match TRBD1. The CDR3 spans 14 residues. Looked up from germline, CDR1 is SGHDN and CDR2 is FVKESK. V was clipped by 4 bases and J by 7 bases; unmatched bases: 6. In nucleotides, the CDR3 is TGTGCCAGCAGCCGAGCCGGGACAGGGGTTGGCTACACCTTC. This translates into CASSRAGTGVGYTF.

This clone was seen more than once but under ten times. In the same sample, other DNA sequences code for this CDR3. This chain uses TRBV19 with TRBJ2-7, with a weak D call TRBD1 (6 bases). Per germline, CDR1 LNHDA and CDR2 SQIVND (reference sequence). Trimming stripped 3 bases from V and 1 base from J, with 7 bases between. The CDR3 loop spans 13 amino acids. The CDR3 DNA reads TGTGCCAGTAGTATCCAGGGGTCCTACGAGCAGTACTTC. Translated: CASSIQGSYEQYF.

This chain connects TRBV7-6 to TRBJ2-5; D perhaps matches TRBD2 (5 bases). Trimming removed 5 bases from V and 4 bases from J, with 14 bases in between. Germline CDR1 is SGHVS and CDR2 is FNYEAQ. The CDR3 is 14 residues long. CDR3 sequence: CASSPDSSVETQYF. The CDR3, as DNA: TGTGCCAGCAGCCCGGACTCCTCAGTAGAGACCCAGTACTTC.

This clone was recorded a few times. The DNA for the CDR3 is TGTGCCTGGAGTGCTGTTTACGGAAACACCATATATTTT. Translation: CAWSAVYGNTIYF. The J gene is TRBJ1-3, the V gene TRBV30, with D unclear. The CDR3 runs to 13 residues. Trimming removed 1 base at V and 4 bases at J, with 8 bases between. CDR1 and CDR2 from the germline V gene are GTSNPN and SVGIG (reference sequence).

The V call is TRBV5-4, the J call TRBJ2-3, with 12 bases aligning to TRBD2. The V gene end was trimmed by 0 bases and the J gene end by 6 bases; junction bases not matched to a gene: 8. Germline V CDR1 and CDR2: SGHNT, YYREEE (reference sequence). This CDR3 has 17 amino acids. This CDR3 is CASSLAPFLAGGDTQYF. As DNA, the CDR3 is TGTGCCAGCAGCTTGGCCCCATTCCTAGCGGGGGGGGATACGCAGTATTTT.

The CDR3 sequence is CASSPGTEFYEQYF. CDR3 in DNA: TGTGCCAGCAGCCCGGGGACCGAGTTCTACGAGCAGTACTTC. V usage is TRBV5-4 and J usage is TRBJ2-7; D tentatively reads TRBD1 or TRBD2 (5 bases each). Trimming left V 4 bases short and J 3 bases short, with 14 bases between. Germline assignment: CDR1 SGHNT and CDR2 YYREEE (reference sequence). CDR3 length: 14 residues.

Only a few counts were recorded for this clone. This chain connects TRBV2 to TRBJ1-1; D is unresolved. In germline, CDR1 is SNHLY, CDR2 FYNNEI. Deletions cut 6 bases from V and 1 base from J, with 12 bases between. The CDR3 sequence is 14 residues long. DNA of the CDR3: TGTGCCAGCAGGAAAGAGGACTCGAACACTGAAGCTTTCTTT. Its protein is CASRKEDSNTEAFF.

This clone was counted between two and nine times. V gene TRBV30 combines with J gene TRBJ1-2, with D uncertain. The CDR3 has 11 amino acids. V shed 1 base and J shed 4 bases, with 4 bases lying between them. Germline lookup yields CDR1 GTSNPN and CDR2 SVGIG (reference sequence). This chain's CDR3 is CAWSASYGYTF. The DNA of the CDR3 is TGTGCCTGGAGTGCGAGCTATGGCTACACCTTC.

The V gene is TRBV5-4, the J gene TRBJ1-2; no clear D. V lost 2 bases, J lost 0 bases, and 17 bases lay in between. The CDR3 loop spans 17 amino acids. Germline loops: CDR1 SGHNT, CDR2 YYREEE (reference sequence). CDR3 sequence: CASSFSFKGMANYGYTF. CDR3 bases: TGTGCCAGCAGCTTTTCCTTTAAAGGGATGGCTAACTATGGCTACACCTTC.

The gene calls are TRBV20-1 and TRBJ2-1; D gene uncertain. Germline V gene lookup returns CDR1 DFQATT and CDR2 SNEGSKA (reference sequence). The V gene lost 5 bases and the J gene lost 4 bases, with 6 bases spanning the gap. CDR3 length equals 11 residues. CDR3 amino acids: CSALPYNEQFF. In DNA, the CDR3 is TGCAGTGCTTTACCATACAATGAGCAGTTCTTC.

The V call is TRBV6-1, the J call TRBJ1-5; D is unresolved. The V end lost 0 bases, the J end lost 6 bases, and 12 bases lay between the germline ends. The CDR3 spans 15 residues. Germline values: CDR1 MNHNS, CDR2 SASEGT. CDR3 coding DNA: TGTGCCAGCAGTGAAGCCGCCATGGGGATTCAGCCCCAGCATTTT. It codes for CASSEAAMGIQPQHF.